The next 29 T cell receptor beta chains were all read from a single sample in a study of cytomegalovirus exposure and HLA in healthy donors. 13 Jbeta primers and 60 Vbeta primers were used for the PCR. Assay: immunoSEQ multiplex PCR; the TCRdb copy retains only in-frame clones and omits some. This sample carries 60,000 to 85,000 clones, about four fifths of them seen once, and the ten largest clones take approximately 1.6%. Input material: PBMCs. These receptors all come from a man in his forties in good health and CMV-seronegative.

The chain uses TRBV7-2 and TRBJ2-2; D gene ambiguous. V lost 2 bases and J lost 6, with 10 bases in between. In germline, CDR1 is SGHTA, CDR2 FQGNSA. The CDR3 length is 14 residues. CDR3: CASSLTPSAGELFF. The CDR3 bases are TGTGCCAGCAGCTTAACCCCTTCGGCCGGGGAGCTGTTTTTT.

The chain carries TRBV7-2 and TRBJ2-3; TRBD2 might be the D (5 bases). V gave up 5 bases and J gave up 2 bases, with 11 bases separating them. CDR3 size: 14 residues. Per the germline V gene, CDR1 is SGHTA and CDR2 is FQGNSA. The CDR3 here is CASSARLNTDTQYF. For the CDR3, the DNA is TGTGCCAGCAGCGCGAGACTAAACACAGATACGCAGTATTTT.

The chain carries TRBV9 and TRBJ2-5; maybe TRBD2 (5 bases). CDR1 SGDLS and CDR2 YYNGEE come from the germline V gene. The germline V and J ends were trimmed by 0 bases and 1 base, with 13 bases remaining between them. This CDR3 has 16 amino acids. Here the CDR3 DNA reads TGTGCCAGCAGCGTAGGGCTCGGGAACCGCCAAGAGACCCAGTACTTC. It encodes CASSVGLGNRQETQYF.

The chain uses TRBV6-5 and TRBJ2-7, with 8 bases matching TRBD2. Germline assignment: CDR1 MNHEY and CDR2 SVGAGI. The CDR3 has 15 residues. V shed 0 bases and J 3 bases; nucleotides not matched to a gene: 4. The CDR3 DNA reads TGTGCCAGCAGTTACTCGACCGGGGGGGGCTACGAGCAGTACTTC. It is translated as CASSYSTGGGYEQYF.

This clone showed up just once. The chain links TRBV7-6 to TRBJ2-1; no clear D gene. The germline V gene encodes CDR1 SGHVS and CDR2 FNYEAQ. The CDR3 has 14 amino acids. Trimming cost V 4 bases and J 5 bases, with 12 bases left between them. In nucleotides, the CDR3 is TGTGCCAGCAGCTCCTGGCAGTTCAACAATGAGCAGTTCTTC. Translating gives CASSSWQFNNEQFF.

This clone was recorded once. This sequence joins TRBV27 and TRBJ1-2; 8 bases fit TRBD1. Germline V CDR1 and CDR2: MNHEY, SMNVEV (reference sequence). CDR3 length: 15 amino acids. V shed 3 bases, J shed 5 bases, and the junction held 8 bases outside the gene matches. This CDR3 reads CASSFRDRGGYGYTF. The CDR3 coding sequence is TGTGCCAGCAGTTTCCGCGACAGGGGTGGATATGGCTACACCTTC.

V is TRBV7-9 and J is TRBJ1-1; D is possibly TRBD1 (6 bases). In germline, CDR1 is SEHNR, CDR2 FQNEAQ (reference sequence). V gave up 1 base and J gave up 4 bases, with 13 bases separating them. The CDR3 is 15 residues long. DNA of the CDR3: TGTGCCAGCAGCTTAGTAAACAGGGTCGGCACTGAAGCTTTCTTT. Its protein product is CASSLVNRVGTEAFF.

Details on this clone: One end of the junction fails to match germline, which may point to a read error. This sequence joins TRBV30 and TRBJ2-6; D may be TRBD1 (5 bases). The CDR3 sequence is 14 residues long. Germline assignment: CDR1 GTSNPN and CDR2 SVGIG (reference sequence). The CDR3 DNA reads as TGTGCCTGGAGTGGGCCTTCTGGGGCCAACGGCCTGACTTTC. Translated: CAWSGPSGANGLTF.

The gene calls are TRBV11-1 and TRBJ2-2; weak D call: TRBD2 (6 bases). CDR3 length equals 18 residues. V shed 0 bases and J shed 0 bases, with 14 bases lying between them. Germline CDR1 and CDR2: SGHAT and FQDESV (reference sequence). DNA of the CDR3: TGTGCCAGCAGCTTAGCTGGCCGGGACTTAGCGAACACCGGGGAGCTGTTTTTT. Amino acid sequence: CASSLAGRDLANTGELFF.

Details on this clone: One end of the junction is discordant with germline, which a read error may explain. The chain has TRBV7-7 and TRBJ2-5; 7 nucleotides match TRBD2. This CDR3 is 16 amino acids long. The germline CDR1 and CDR2 sequences are SSHAT and FNYEAQ (reference sequence). This CDR3 reads CASSPIGAGVGETQYF. The CDR3 DNA sequence: TGTGCTAGCAGCCCAATTGGTGCGGGAGTCGGTGAGACCCAGTACTTC.

The chain combines TRBV6-6 with TRBJ1-1; no clear D gene. The CDR3 consists of 13 residues. Per germline, CDR1 MNHNY and CDR2 SVGAGI (reference sequence). V lost 6 bases and J 1 base, leaving 9 bases between the germline ends. CDR3 region: CASRDRRNTEAFF. The CDR3 nucleotides read TGTGCCAGCAGGGATCGGAGGAACACTGAAGCTTTCTTT.

This chain joins TRBV18 and TRBJ2-2, with a weak D call TRBD2 (6 bases). CDR1 is KGHSH, CDR2 LQKENI, per germline. The CDR3 totals 17 residues. The V end was cut by 0 bases, the J end by 2 bases, with 13 bases between. The CDR3 nucleotides read TGTGCCAGCTCACCACCGTCTCGCGGGACTAACACCGGGGAGCTGTTTTTT. It encodes CASSPPSRGTNTGELFF.

V is TRBV14 and J is TRBJ2-4, with 14 positions matching TRBD2. Germline assignment: CDR1 SGHDN and CDR2 FVKESK. With 4 bases clipped from V and 2 bases from J, the junction kept 7 bases outside the gene matches. The CDR3 spans 18 residues. CDR3 in amino acids: CASSRYGTSGRSKNIQYF. CDR3 DNA sequence: TGTGCCAGCAGCCGGTACGGGACTAGCGGGAGATCCAAAAACATTCAGTACTTC.

The chain links TRBV19 to TRBJ2-1; D is possibly TRBD2 (6 bases). The germline V gene has CDR1 LNHDA and CDR2 SQIVND (reference sequence). The CDR3 length is 16 residues. The V end was cut by 5 bases, the J end by 14 bases, with 28 bases between. The CDR3 DNA is TGTGCCAGTAGTCGAGAATCTAGCGCAGGGATGATGGGGGAGTTCTTC. Its translation is CASSRESSAGMMGEFF.

The V and J genes are TRBV11-2 and TRBJ2-7, with 12 bases that match TRBD1. With V trimmed by 5 bases and J by 2 bases, 4 bases remained unmatched. Germline lookup yields CDR1 SGHAT and CDR2 FQNNGV. CDR3 size: 15 residues. The CDR3 is CASSRGTGGAYEQYF. The DNA for the CDR3 is TGTGCCAGCAGCCGGGGGACAGGGGGCGCCTACGAGCAGTACTTC.

The chain carries TRBV6-5 and TRBJ1-4; D ambiguous. Germline V lookup: CDR1 MNHEY, CDR2 SVGAGI. The length of the CDR3 is 13 residues. Trimming took off 8 bases at V and 7 bases at J, with 14 bases between the two ends. CDR3 residues: CASAQSFLEKLFF. The CDR3 DNA follows: TGTGCCAGCGCACAGTCCTTCCTTGAAAAACTGTTTTTT.

Only a few counts were recorded for this clone. The chain recombines TRBV7-9 with TRBJ2-3, with 9 bases aligning to TRBD2. The CDR3 covers 14 residues. The V segment lost 5 bases and the J segment 5 bases; nucleotides outside the gene matches: 5. CDR1 is SEHNR and CDR2 is FQNEAQ in the germline V gene (reference sequence). Here the CDR3 reads CASSPTAGGDTQYF. CDR3 nucleotides: TGTGCCAGCAGCCCAACAGCGGGGGGAGATACGCAGTATTTT.

The genes are TRBV11-2 and TRBJ2-1, with 12 nucleotides matching TRBD2. Losses at the gene ends were 1 base for V and 12 bases for J; bases not matched to a gene: 7. CDR1 is SGHAT, CDR2 FQNNGV, per germline. The CDR3 has 15 residues. CDR3 DNA: TGTGCCAGCAGCTTAGGCGCTAGCGGGAGGGAGGGGCAGTTCTTC. This sequence encodes CASSLGASGREGQFF.

This rearrangement joins TRBV7-9 to TRBJ2-7, with 10 bases identical to TRBD1. Germline V gene sequence: CDR1 SEHNR, CDR2 FQNEAQ (reference sequence). Trimming removed 5 bases from V and 3 bases from J; junction bases left unmatched: 4. The CDR3 loop spans 14 amino acids. The CDR3 sequence: CASSGTGVRYEQYF. The CDR3 DNA reads TGTGCCAGCAGCGGGACAGGGGTCCGCTACGAGCAGTACTTC.

About this clone: The junction departs from germline at one end; a sequencing error may be responsible. The chain is built from TRBV5-1 and TRBJ2-7, with 15 bases that match TRBD2. This CDR3 region has 14 residues. CDR1 is SGHRS, CDR2 YFSETQ, per germline. The CDR3 nucleotides read TGCGCCAGCAGCTTGGAAGGGACTAGCGGGAGGCGACTCTTC. The encoded protein is CASSLEGTSGRRLF.

V usage is TRBV6-1 and J usage is TRBJ1-1; D uncertain. V lost 3 bases and J 2 bases, leaving 7 bases between the germline ends. The CDR3 is made up of 13 amino acids. Germline V gene data show CDR1 as MNHNS and CDR2 as SASEGT. The CDR3 sequence is CASSDRHNTEAFF. The CDR3 coding sequence is TGTGCCAGCAGTGACCGACACAACACTGAAGCTTTCTTT.

The rearrangement links TRBV4-2 to TRBJ2-7; 9 positions agree with TRBD1. From germline, CDR1 is LGHNA and CDR2 YNFKEQ. Trimming at V came to 4 bases and at J to 2 bases, leaving 6 bases not matched to a gene. This CDR3 contains 15 residues. As DNA, the CDR3 is TGTGCCAGCAGCCCGGGGACAGGGAGCCCCTACGAGCAGTACTTC. This codes for CASSPGTGSPYEQYF.

The genes are TRBV10-3 and TRBJ2-5; TRBD2 is a possible D gene (7 bases). CDR3 size: 16 residues. The germline gives CDR1 ENHRY, CDR2 SYGVKD. Deletions cut 4 bases from V and 4 bases from J, with 19 bases between. The CDR3 sequence: CAISGGSGQGGETQYF. DNA for the CDR3: TGTGCCATCAGTGGGGGTAGCGGGCAAGGGGGAGAGACCCAGTACTTC.

The chain uses TRBV11-2 and TRBJ1-4; no definite D call. The CDR3 is made up of 15 amino acids. CDR1 is SGHAT, CDR2 FQNNGV, per germline. V lost 1 base, J lost 3 bases, and 9 bases lay in between. The CDR3 protein is CASSLGRPPNEKLFF. CDR3 DNA: TGTGCCAGCAGCTTAGGGAGACCGCCTAATGAAAAACTGTTTTTT.

The V gene is TRBV7-6, the J gene TRBJ1-5; D might be TRBD1 (6 bases). CDR1 and CDR2 from the germline V gene are SGHVS and FNYEAQ. Between the trimmed V and J ends, which lost 1 base and 5 bases, there was a span of 15 bases. This CDR3 region has 16 residues. CDR3 region: CASSLVGGRTHQPQHF. The CDR3 region has the DNA TGTGCCAGCAGCTTAGTGGGGGGGCGAACGCATCAGCCCCAGCATTTT.

The rearrangement links TRBV6-1 to TRBJ1-6, with a weak D call TRBD1 (5 bases). The CDR3 spans 15 residues. Germline assignment: CDR1 MNHNS and CDR2 SASEGT. V was pared by 7 bases and J by 5 bases, with 15 bases between. The CDR3 nucleotides read TGTGCCAGCACTTTGGAGGGGATGGATAATTCACCCCTCCACTTT. Amino acid sequence: CASTLEGMDNSPLHF.

The table lists this clone with a count of one. The V gene is TRBV5-1, the J gene TRBJ2-5; no reliable D call. Near its end, the DNA agrees better with TRBJ2-7, so the J call may be wrong. Per germline, CDR1 SGHRS and CDR2 YFSETQ. The CDR3 runs to 14 residues. In DNA form, the CDR3 reads TGCGCCAGCAGCTTAGAAGTTGAAACCTACGAGCAGTACTTC. Its protein is CASSLEVETYEQYF.

The chain recombines TRBV7-9 with TRBJ1-2; unclear D gene. Germline V lookup: CDR1 SEHNR, CDR2 FQNEAQ (reference sequence). The V end lost 2 bases, the J end lost 2 bases, and 12 bases lay between the germline ends. This CDR3 has 15 amino acids. DNA of the CDR3: TGTGCCAGCAGCTTAAGGCAGACTCTAAACTATGGCTACACCTTC. Protein sequence: CASSLRQTLNYGYTF.

The chain employs TRBV10-3 and TRBJ2-3, with D possibly TRBD2 on 6 matching bases. Trimming shortened V by 4 bases and J by 2 bases, and 7 bases separated the two germline ends. The CDR3 runs to 13 residues. Germline CDR1 and CDR2: ENHRY and SYGVKD. The CDR3 loop reads CAISGDSTDTQYF. DNA for the CDR3: TGTGCCATCAGTGGGGACTCCACAGATACGCAGTATTTT.